This T cell receptor beta chain is from a study of circulating CD8 cells and anti-PD-1 response in melanoma. Study-level points and caveats: TIGIT repertoires were least diverse, DNEG repertoires most diverse.

Relative to its sample, this clonotype is medium-sized (0.01 to 0.1%). Its target is unknown. Four subsets defined by PD-1 and/or TIGIT were sorted from live CD3+CD8+TCRalphabeta+ cells. Looked up from germline, CDR1 is MNHEY and CDR2 is SMNVEV (reference sequence). V lost 3 bases to trimming and J lost 2 bases, with 7 bases between them. CDR3 size: 13 residues. TCR libraries were prepared from approximately 15 ng of total RNA with the QIAseq Immune Repertoire TCR panel. TCRdb called the reads again in MiXCR, with one record for every CDR3 protein. The sample records 2,000 to 2,500 distinct CDR3 sequences, roughly 7% being singletons.

The chain uses TRBV27 and TRBJ1-1, with a possible D match to TRBD1 (6 bases). The material was CD8+ T cells from PBMCs, obtained at baseline or after one month of anti-PD-1 therapy (not recorded which). This receptor was taken from a human donor with melanoma. This CDR3 reads CASSFGGNTEAFF. CDR3 DNA: TGTGCCAGCAGTTTCGGGGGCAACACTGAAGCTTTCTTT.